The 14 T cell receptor beta chains below come from one sample, sequenced in a study of tumor and adjacent non-tumor tissue in lung cancer. Three rounds of nested PCR, following a modified ARM-PCR protocol, produced the TCRbeta library. MiXCR, applied by TCRdb to the multiplex PCR reads, yields one record per CDR3 protein. The sample contains approximately 79,000 distinct CDR3 sequences, around two thirds of which appear only once. No cell sorting was done before RNA was extracted from the tissue. Sequenced input: lung tumor tissue. Source of these receptors: a man in his 70s with non-small cell lung cancer.

This clonotype was observed once. The V and J genes are TRBV5-8 and TRBJ1-1, with 9 nucleotides matching TRBD1. The V segment lost 5 bases and the J segment 14 bases; nucleotides outside the gene matches: 31. Per germline, CDR1 SGHTS and CDR2 YDEGEE. This CDR3 spans 19 amino acids. The DNA of the CDR3 is TGTGCCAGCAGTCCCGTCCGAGGACAGGGGCGCAGGTGGTACGCTGAGGCCTTCTTT. This gives the protein CASSPVRGQGRRWYAEAFF.

Comments on this clonotype: Possible read error: a much larger clone is one base away. As the CDR3 is not closed by the conserved phenylalanine or tryptophan, this likely results from a read error. The gene calls are TRBV14 and TRBJ2-1; D is undetermined. The length of the CDR3 is 13 residues. In germline, CDR1 is SGHDN, CDR2 FVKESK. V lost 0 bases to trimming and J lost 9 bases, with 9 bases between them. CDR3 nucleotides: TGTGCCAGCAGCCAAGAAACCCTAAGTGAGCAGTTCTCC. Encoded protein: CASSQETLSEQFS.

There are a few counts of this clonotype. A much larger clone sits a single nucleotide away, making a read error possible. This chain connects TRBV6-6 to TRBJ2-7; 7 bases match TRBD2. The CDR3 runs 12 residues. Germline values: CDR1 MNHNY, CDR2 SVGAGI (reference sequence). The CDR3 DNA sequence: TGTACCAGCGGGCTAGCGGTATACGAGCAGTACTTC. Protein sequence: CTSGLAVYEQYF.

With respect to this clonotype: Compared with germline, one end of the junction differs, possibly owing to a read error. V is TRBV6-1 and J is TRBJ2-6; TRBD2 is a possible D gene (6 bases). The germline V gene has CDR1 MNHNS and CDR2 SASEGT. The CDR3 is made up of 18 amino acids. The CDR3 loop is CASSYGHPAGNGAKVLTF. The CDR3 DNA follows: TGTGCCAGCAGTTATGGACACCCCGCGGGGAATGGGGCCAAGGTCCTGACTTTC.

The chain links TRBV19 to TRBJ2-1, with D possibly TRBD1 on 6 matching bases. Trimming took off 4 bases at V and 9 bases at J, with 16 bases between the two ends. Germline loops: CDR1 LNHDA, CDR2 SQIVND (reference sequence). The CDR3 has 14 residues. CDR3 sequence reads: CASSTTQGLSEQFF. The DNA of the CDR3 is TGTGCCAGTAGTACGACACAGGGTCTGAGTGAGCAGTTCTTC.

This clonotype was picked up one time. The chain uses TRBV4-1 and TRBJ2-1; D possibly corresponds to TRBD2 (5 bases). The germline V gene has CDR1 MGHRA and CDR2 YSYEKL. V was shortened by 1 base and J by 7 bases, with 14 bases between the two germline ends. The length of the CDR3 is 15 residues. The CDR3 loop is CASSQGNSVVNEQFF. The CDR3 DNA follows: TGCGCCAGCAGCCAAGGTAATAGCGTGGTGAATGAGCAGTTCTTC.

The V call is TRBV6-6, the J call TRBJ2-6; D remains ambiguous. Germline lookup yields CDR1 MNHNY and CDR2 SVGAGI (reference sequence). Trimming cost V 8 bases and J 2 bases, with 19 bases left between them. The CDR3 consists of 17 residues. CDR3 DNA sequence: TGTGCCAGCGGCGACCCGCCAGGAGTCCCTGGGGCCAACGTCCTGACTTTC. Amino acid sequence: CASGDPPGVPGANVLTF.

This clonotype was detected ten times or more. V gene TRBV24-1 combines with J gene TRBJ2-1; 7 bases agree with TRBD2. Germline V gives CDR1 KGHDR, CDR2 SFDVKD. CDR3 length equals 14 residues. V lost 4 bases to trimming and J lost 9 bases; unmatched junction nucleotides: 8. The CDR3 nucleotides are TGTGCCACCAGTGACCTAGGGACTAACGGTGAGCAGTTCTTC. Its translation is CATSDLGTNGEQFF.

A remark on this clonotype: One junction end disagrees with the germline gene, perhaps due to a read error. The V gene is TRBV28, the J gene TRBJ2-6, with a possible D match to TRBD1 (5 bases). There are 15 residues in the CDR3. The germline CDR1 and CDR2 sequences are MDHEN and SYDVKM. CDR3 in amino acids: CASSRQHAGANVLSF. CDR3 nucleotides: TGTGCCAGCAGCAGACAACATGCTGGGGCCAACGTCCTGAGTTTC.

This clonotype was observed many times. The V call is TRBV29-1, the J call TRBJ2-1, with a weak D call TRBD1 (6 bases). The CDR3 has 13 amino acids. V was pared by 2 bases and J by 9 bases, with 14 bases between. Germline loops: CDR1 SQVTM, CDR2 ANQGSEA. The CDR3 coding sequence is TGCAGCGTTGAAAGGCAGGGGTTCGGTGAGCAGTTCTTC. It encodes CSVERQGFGEQFF.

For this clonotype: A read error is possible here, since a much larger clone lies one base away. The chain employs TRBV5-5 and TRBJ1-4; TRBD1 matches at 7 bases. The V segment lost 4 bases and the J segment 0 bases; nucleotides outside the gene matches: 18. Per the germline V gene, CDR1 is SGHKS and CDR2 is YYEKEE (reference sequence). The CDR3 covers 20 residues. In nucleotides, the CDR3 is TGTGCCAGCAGCCGGACCCTTTTCGGGACAGCTGGTTCAACTAATGAAAAACTGTTTTTT. Its translation: CASSRTLFGTAGSTNEKLFF. Full variable domain (rest looked up from reference TRBV5-5 and TRBJ1-4): DAGVTQSPTHLIKTRGQQVTLRCSPISGHKSVSWYQQVLGQGPQFIFQYYEKEERGRGNFPDRFSARQFPNYSSELNVNALLLGDSALYLCASSRTLFGTAGSTNEKLFFGSGTQLSVL.

In its sample, this clonotype was seen many times. The chain links TRBV5-6 to TRBJ2-5; possibly TRBD1 for D (5 bases). The CDR3 runs 14 residues. V lost 2 bases, J lost 2 bases, and 10 bases lay in between. The germline V gene encodes CDR1 SGHDT and CDR2 YYEEEE. Written as DNA, the CDR3 is TGTGCCAGCAGCTTACAGGACCAACAAGAGACCCAGTACTTC. It yields the protein CASSLQDQQETQYF.

Points on this clonotype: Being one base from a much bigger clone, this may be a read error. This chain joins TRBV6-2 or TRBV6-3 and TRBJ2-1; TRBD2 aligns across 7 bases. This CDR3 contains 14 residues. After removal of 2 bases from V and 3 bases from J, the junction contained 1 base not matched to a gene. Looked up from germline, CDR1 is MNHEY and CDR2 is SVGEGT. The CDR3 sequence is CASSYLADYNEQFF. In DNA, the CDR3 is TGTGCCAGCAGTTACCTAGCGGACTACAATGAGCAGTTCTTC.

Comment on this clonotype: An end of the junction differs from the germline gene, which may be a read error. J is TRBJ2-1 and V is TRBV11-2; D unresolved. This CDR3 has 15 residues. Germline lookup yields CDR1 SGHAT and CDR2 FQNNGV. CDR3 in DNA: TGTGTCAGCAGCCGAAACCTGGTTTCATACCATGAGCAGTTCTTC. This gives the protein CVSSRNLVSYHEQFF.